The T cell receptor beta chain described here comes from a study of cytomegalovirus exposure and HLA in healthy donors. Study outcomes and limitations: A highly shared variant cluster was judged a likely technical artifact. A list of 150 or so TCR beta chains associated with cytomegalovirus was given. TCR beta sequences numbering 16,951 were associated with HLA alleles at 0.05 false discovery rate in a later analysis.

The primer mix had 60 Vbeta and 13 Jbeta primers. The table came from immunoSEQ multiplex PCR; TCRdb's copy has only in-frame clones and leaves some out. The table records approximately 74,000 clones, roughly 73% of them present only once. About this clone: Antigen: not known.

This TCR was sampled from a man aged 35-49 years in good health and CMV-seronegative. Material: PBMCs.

The DNA of the CDR3 is TGTGCCAGCAGGGCAGGTTGGGATCAGCCCCAGCATTTT. Protein: CASRAGWDQPQHF. This chain links TRBV6-5 with TRBJ1-5; D is undetermined. V was shortened by 6 bases and J by 5 bases, with 11 bases between the two germline ends. The CDR3 runs to 13 residues. Germline CDR1 reads MNHEY; CDR2 reads SVGAGI.